The 14 T cell receptor beta chains given below trace back to one sample, sequenced in a study of blood T cell repertoires in COVID-19. The data were produced by immunoSEQ multiplex PCR, yet TCRdb's version contains in-frame clones alone and is incomplete. The table includes roughly 220,000 clones, around nine tenths detected once. Sequenced input: peripheral blood. Receptors were obtained from a man aged 55 to 70 with acute or convalescent COVID-19.

This clone turned up a few times. The J gene is TRBJ1-6, the V gene TRBV19; TRBD1 aligns across 9 bases. This CDR3 has 15 residues. Germline CDR1 LNHDA, CDR2 SQIVND (reference sequence). Trimming removed 7 bases from V and 6 bases from J; junction bases left unmatched: 7. The CDR3 sequence: CASNNPGQGNSPLHF. The CDR3 nucleotides are TGTGCCAGTAATAATCCGGGACAGGGTAATTCACCCCTCCACTTT.

For the CDR3, the DNA is TGTGCCAGCTCGACAGCGGGGGATTACAATGAGCAGTTCTTC. Translating it yields CASSTAGDYNEQFF. The V call is TRBV19, the J call TRBJ2-1, with 8 bases that match TRBD2. The CDR3 is 14 residues long. V dropped 9 bases and J dropped 4; count of bases not matched to a gene: 8. CDR1 LNHDA and CDR2 SQIVND come from the germline V gene (reference sequence). The full variable domain, its missing parts supplied by reference TRBV19 and TRBJ2-1, is DGGITQSPKYLFRKEGQNVTLSCEQNLNHDAMYWYRQDPGQGLRLIYYSQIVNDFQKGDIAEGYSVSREKKESFPLTVTSAQKNPTAFYLCASSTAGDYNEQFFGPGTRLTVL.

V gene TRBV16 combines with J gene TRBJ2-2, with 8 bases identical to TRBD1. The junction had 7 bases not matched to a gene; V was cut back by 0 bases and J by 4 bases. This CDR3 contains 17 residues. Per the germline V gene, CDR1 is KGHSY and CDR2 is FQNENV. The DNA for the CDR3 is TGTGCCAGCAGCCAATCCCCGACAGGGGCGAGCACCGGGGAGCTGTTTTTT. As protein: CASSQSPTGASTGELFF.

The chain couples TRBV5-1 to TRBJ2-7; 9 bases agree with TRBD2. This CDR3 has 16 amino acids. Germline V gene sequence: CDR1 SGHRS, CDR2 YFSETQ. With V trimmed by 0 bases and J by 3 bases, 7 bases remained unmatched. The DNA of the CDR3 is TGCGCCAGCAGCTTGGAGGCAGCGGGGGGTCTCTACGAGCAGTACTTC. This gives the protein CASSLEAAGGLYEQYF.

This sequence joins TRBV4-1 and TRBJ1-6; no reliable D call. Germline V gene data show CDR1 as MGHRA and CDR2 as YSYEKL. CDR3 length: 16 amino acids. V lost 6 bases to trimming and J lost 0 bases, with 12 bases between them. The chain's CDR3 is CASRETEGSYNSPLHF. The CDR3 DNA reads TGCGCCAGCAGAGAGACTGAGGGCTCCTATAATTCACCCCTCCACTTT.

The V and J genes are TRBV27 and TRBJ2-1; 7 bases are shared with TRBD1. The CDR3 consists of 14 residues. Trimming removed 7 bases from V and 2 bases from J; junction bases left unmatched: 5. Germline lookup yields CDR1 MNHEY and CDR2 SMNVEV (reference sequence). CDR3 region: CASKGATPYNEQFF. CDR3 nucleotides: TGTGCCAGCAAGGGGGCCACCCCCTACAATGAGCAGTTCTTC.

The gene calls are TRBV5-6 and TRBJ2-1; tentative D call: TRBD1 (6 bases). This CDR3 comprises 16 residues. Germline V gene sequence: CDR1 SGHDT, CDR2 YYEEEE. V lost 1 base to trimming and J lost 0 bases, with 11 bases between them. In DNA form, the CDR3 reads TGTGCCAGCAGCTTGCCCCGGACAGCCTCCTACAATGAGCAGTTCTTC. This encodes CASSLPRTASYNEQFF.

The chain recombines TRBV4-1 with TRBJ2-7; no firm D call. This CDR3 is built from 15 residues. CDR1 and CDR2 from the germline V gene are MGHRA and YSYEKL. Trimming left V 2 bases short and J 3 bases short, with 14 bases between. CDR3 residues: CASSQYGQRLYEQYF. CDR3 DNA: TGCGCCAGCAGCCAATACGGTCAGAGACTCTACGAGCAGTACTTC.

The genes are TRBV5-1 and TRBJ1-3; D might be TRBD1 (6 bases). This CDR3 is built from 16 residues. Trimming took off 0 bases at V and 0 bases at J, with 10 bases between the two ends. CDR1 and CDR2 (germline): SGHRS, YFSETQ. Here the CDR3 reads CASSLDRASSGNTIYF. CDR3 bases: TGCGCCAGCAGCTTGGACAGGGCCAGCTCTGGAAACACCATATATTTT. The full variable domain, with the rest looked up from reference TRBV5-1 and TRBJ1-3, is KAGVTQTPRYLIKTRGQQVTLSCSPISGHRSVSWYQQTPGQGLQFLFEYFSETQRNKGNFPGRFSGRQFSNSRSEMNVSTLELGDSALYLCASSLDRASSGNTIYFGEGSWLTVV.

V usage is TRBV7-6 and J usage is TRBJ2-2, with TRBD2 identical over 8 bases. The CDR3 loop spans 16 amino acids. V dropped 5 bases and J dropped 6; count of bases not matched to a gene: 11. Germline V lookup: CDR1 SGHVS, CDR2 FNYEAQ. CDR3 sequence reads: CASSRSGGGLAGELFF. CDR3 DNA: TGTGCCAGCAGCCGAAGTGGCGGGGGGCTGGCCGGGGAGCTGTTTTTT. Full variable domain (outside the CDR3, taken from reference TRBV7-6 and TRBJ2-2): GAGVSQSPRYKVTKRGQDVALRCDPISGHVSLYWYRQALGQGPEFLTYFNYEAQQDKSGLPNDRFSAERPEGSISTLTIQRTEQRDSAMYRCASSRSGGGLAGELFFGEGSRLTVL.

The V gene is TRBV19, the J gene TRBJ1-5; D unclear. Deletions cut 7 bases from V and 4 bases from J, with 17 bases between. Germline CDR1 LNHDA, CDR2 SQIVND (reference sequence). CDR3 length: 15 amino acids. CDR3 DNA sequence: TGTGCCAGTACCGTCGGCCGCAGCGGGAATCAGCCCCAGCATTTT. Protein product: CASTVGRSGNQPQHF.

This clone was seen only once. V is TRBV7-2 and J is TRBJ2-2; D may be TRBD1 (6 bases). The CDR3 runs 16 residues. Germline V CDR1 and CDR2: SGHTA, FQGNSA. V was pared by 3 bases and J by 7 bases, with 18 bases between. CDR3 loop: CASSFSGTRVVGELFF. The CDR3 DNA reads as TGTGCCAGCAGCTTCTCCGGGACACGTGTGGTCGGGGAGCTGTTTTTT.

For the CDR3, the DNA is TGTGCCAGCAGTCCGTCCGACAGAGCCTACGAGCAGTACTTC. Translated, it gives CASSPSDRAYEQYF. The chain couples TRBV6-5 to TRBJ2-7; tentatively, D is TRBD1 (5 bases). Germline V CDR1 and CDR2: MNHEY, SVGAGI. With 5 bases removed from V and 2 bases from J, the gap between germline ends came to 13 bases. CDR3 length: 14 residues.

The chain couples TRBV19 to TRBJ2-5, with 8 bases identical to TRBD2. This CDR3 is built from 14 residues. Losses at the gene ends were 6 bases for V and 5 bases for J; bases not matched to a gene: 8. Per germline, CDR1 LNHDA and CDR2 SQIVND (reference sequence). CDR3 coding DNA: TGTGCCAGTAGCCGGACTAGCAGGGGTGAGACCCAGTACTTC. Encoded protein: CASSRTSRGETQYF.